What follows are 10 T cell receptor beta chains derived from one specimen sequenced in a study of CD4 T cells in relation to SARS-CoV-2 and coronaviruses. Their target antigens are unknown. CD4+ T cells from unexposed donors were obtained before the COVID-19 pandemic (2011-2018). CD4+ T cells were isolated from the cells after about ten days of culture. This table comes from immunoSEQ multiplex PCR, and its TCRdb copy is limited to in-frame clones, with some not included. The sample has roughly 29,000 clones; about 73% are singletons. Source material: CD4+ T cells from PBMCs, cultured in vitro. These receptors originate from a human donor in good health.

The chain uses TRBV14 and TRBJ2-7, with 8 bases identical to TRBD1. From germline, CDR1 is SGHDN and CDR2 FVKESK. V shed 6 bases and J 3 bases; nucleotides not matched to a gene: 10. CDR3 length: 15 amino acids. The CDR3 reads CASREGQGAFYEQYF. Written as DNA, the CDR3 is TGTGCCAGCAGGGAAGGGCAGGGGGCATTCTACGAGCAGTACTTC.

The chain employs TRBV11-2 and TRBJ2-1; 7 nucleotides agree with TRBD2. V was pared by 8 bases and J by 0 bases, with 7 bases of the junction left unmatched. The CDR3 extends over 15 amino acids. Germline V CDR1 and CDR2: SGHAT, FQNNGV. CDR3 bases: TGTGCCAGCTGTAGACTAGCCGACTCCTACAATGAGCAGTTCTTC. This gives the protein CASCRLADSYNEQFF.

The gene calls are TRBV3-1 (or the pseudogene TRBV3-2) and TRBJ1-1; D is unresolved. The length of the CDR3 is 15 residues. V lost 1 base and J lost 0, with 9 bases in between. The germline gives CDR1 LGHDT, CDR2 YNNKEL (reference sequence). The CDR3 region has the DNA TGTGCCAGCAGCCAAGTCGGGAGGATGAACACTGAAGCTTTCTTT. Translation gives CASSQVGRMNTEAFF.

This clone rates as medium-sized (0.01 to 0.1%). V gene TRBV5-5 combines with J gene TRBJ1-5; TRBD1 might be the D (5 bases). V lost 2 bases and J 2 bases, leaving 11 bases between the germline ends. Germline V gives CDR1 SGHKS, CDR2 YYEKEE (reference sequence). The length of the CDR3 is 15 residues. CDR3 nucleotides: TGTGCCAGCAGCTTTAGGGACCTGGGCAATCAGCCCCAGCATTTT. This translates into CASSFRDLGNQPQHF.

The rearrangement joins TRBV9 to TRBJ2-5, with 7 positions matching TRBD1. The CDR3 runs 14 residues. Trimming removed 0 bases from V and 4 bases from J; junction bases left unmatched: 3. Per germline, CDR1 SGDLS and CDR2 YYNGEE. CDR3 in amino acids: CASSVGDRAETQYF. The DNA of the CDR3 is TGTGCCAGCAGCGTAGGAGACAGGGCAGAGACCCAGTACTTC. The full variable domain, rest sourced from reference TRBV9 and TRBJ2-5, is DSGVTQTPKHLITATGQRVTLRCSPRSGDLSVYWYQQSLDQGLQFLIQYYNGEERAKGNILERFSAQQFPDLHSELNLSSLELGDSALYFCASSVGDRAETQYFGPGTRLLVL.

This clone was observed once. The DNA of the CDR3 is TGTGCCATCAGTGATGGGGGGGAAAACATTCAGTACTTC. It yields the protein CAISDGGENIQYF. V usage is TRBV10-3 and J usage is TRBJ2-4, with 7 bases matching TRBD2. Looked up from germline, CDR1 is ENHRY and CDR2 is SYGVKD. V was pared by 3 bases and J by 5 bases, with 1 base of the junction left unmatched. The CDR3 totals 13 residues.

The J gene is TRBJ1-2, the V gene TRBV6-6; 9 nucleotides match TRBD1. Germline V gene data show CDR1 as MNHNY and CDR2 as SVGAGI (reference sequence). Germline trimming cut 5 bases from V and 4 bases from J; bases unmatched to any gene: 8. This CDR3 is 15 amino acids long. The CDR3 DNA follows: TGTGCCAGCAGTCCTGGGGACAGGGTCGTCTATGGCTACACCTTC. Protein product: CASSPGDRVVYGYTF.

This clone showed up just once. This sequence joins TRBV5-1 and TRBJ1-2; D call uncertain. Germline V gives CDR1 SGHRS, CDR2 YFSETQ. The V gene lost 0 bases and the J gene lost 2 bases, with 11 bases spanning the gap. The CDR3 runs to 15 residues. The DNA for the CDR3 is TGCGCCAGCAGCTTGGCGTCGGCAAACAACTATGGCTACACCTTC. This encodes CASSLASANNYGYTF.

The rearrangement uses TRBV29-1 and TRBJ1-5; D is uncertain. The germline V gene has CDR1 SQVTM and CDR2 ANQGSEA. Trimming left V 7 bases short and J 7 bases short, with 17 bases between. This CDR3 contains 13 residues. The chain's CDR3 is CSAGDRLGQPQHF. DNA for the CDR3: TGCAGCGCTGGCGATCGGTTGGGACAGCCCCAGCATTTT. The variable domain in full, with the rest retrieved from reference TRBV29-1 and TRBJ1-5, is SAVISQKPSRDICQRGTSLTIQCQVDSQVTMMFWYRQQPGQSLTLIATANQGSEATYESGFVIDKFPISRPNLTFSTLTVSNMSPEDSSIYLCSAGDRLGQPQHFGDGTRLSIL.

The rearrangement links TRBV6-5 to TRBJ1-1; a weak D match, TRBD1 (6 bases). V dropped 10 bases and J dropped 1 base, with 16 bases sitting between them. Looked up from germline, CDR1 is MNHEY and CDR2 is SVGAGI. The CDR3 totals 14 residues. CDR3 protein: CATRTETANTEAFF. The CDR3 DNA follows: TGTGCCACCCGGACAGAGACAGCGAACACTGAAGCTTTCTTT.